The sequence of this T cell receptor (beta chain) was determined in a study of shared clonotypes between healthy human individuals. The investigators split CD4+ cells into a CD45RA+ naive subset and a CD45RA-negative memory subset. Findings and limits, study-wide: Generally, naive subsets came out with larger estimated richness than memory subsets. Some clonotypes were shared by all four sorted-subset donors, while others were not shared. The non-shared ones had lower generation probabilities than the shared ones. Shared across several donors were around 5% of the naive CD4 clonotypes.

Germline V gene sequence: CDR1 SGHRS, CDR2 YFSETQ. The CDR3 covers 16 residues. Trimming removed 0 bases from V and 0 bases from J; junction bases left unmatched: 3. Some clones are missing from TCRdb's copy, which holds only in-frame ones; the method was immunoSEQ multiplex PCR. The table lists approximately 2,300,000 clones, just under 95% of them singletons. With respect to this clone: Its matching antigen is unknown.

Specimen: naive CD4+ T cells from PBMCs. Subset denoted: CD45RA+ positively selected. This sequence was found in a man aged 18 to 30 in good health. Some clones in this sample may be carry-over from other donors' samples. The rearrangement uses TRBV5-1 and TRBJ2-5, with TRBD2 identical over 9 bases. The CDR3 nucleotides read TGCGCCAGCAGCTTGGGGAGCGGGAGGAACCAAGAGACCCAGTACTTC. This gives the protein CASSLGSGRNQETQYF.